These 24 T cell receptor beta chains share one sample of origin, sequenced in a study of blood T cell repertoires in COVID-19 (dated by TCRdb to between 2020 and 2021). The library was produced with the immunoSEQ multiplex PCR assay. The immuneACCESS repertoire file appears here via TCRdb, limited to in-frame rearrangements. These files lack a portion of the clones; in checked studies, under half of the deficit traces to unresolved V genes, and the cause of the others is not known. This sample holds fewer than 65,000 clones; 80% to 90% were observed only once. About 18% of the sample comes from the top ten. Sequencing was done on a sample of peripheral blood. These receptors were taken from an older woman with COVID-19, enrolled during active disease.

This chain uses TRBV6-5 with TRBJ2-5; 8 bases agree with TRBD1. V lost 11 bases and J lost 3; bases outside the gene matches: 8. This CDR3 spans 13 amino acids. Germline assignment: CDR1 MNHEY and CDR2 SVGAGI. DNA for the CDR3: TGTGCCCACGGCAGGGGGCCTGAAGAGACCCAGTACTTC. Translation gives CAHGRGPEETQYF.

The V and J genes are TRBV10-3 and TRBJ1-2; possibly TRBD1 for D (5 bases). CDR1 and CDR2 from the germline V gene are ENHRY and SYGVKD. The CDR3 covers 14 residues. V shed 6 bases and J shed 4 bases, with 15 bases lying between them. The CDR3 here is CAISPTQGSYGYTF. The CDR3, as DNA: TGTGCCATCAGCCCGACCCAGGGAAGCTATGGCTACACCTTC.

V usage is TRBV6-5 and J usage is TRBJ2-1; tentative D call: TRBD2 (6 bases). The CDR3 contains 15 residues. Trimming shortened V by 1 base and J by 7 bases, and 14 bases separated the two germline ends. CDR1 is MNHEY and CDR2 is SVGAGI in the germline V gene. DNA for the CDR3: TGTGCCAGCAGTTACTGGGGGGAGAAGTGGAATGAGCAGTTCTTC. Translation gives CASSYWGEKWNEQFF.

The chain is built from TRBV13 and TRBJ2-5; weak D call: TRBD2 (6 bases). V lost 2 bases and J 5 bases, leaving 18 bases between the germline ends. Per germline, CDR1 PRHDT and CDR2 FYEKMQ (reference sequence). The CDR3 covers 16 residues. The CDR3 here is CASSLIQRVEEETQYF. In nucleotides, the CDR3 is TGTGCCAGCAGCTTAATCCAGCGGGTAGAGGAGGAGACCCAGTACTTC.

This rearrangement joins TRBV30 to TRBJ2-7; no clear D gene. This CDR3 region has 12 residues. CDR1 and CDR2 from the germline V gene are GTSNPN and SVGIG (reference sequence). V was shortened by 4 bases and J by 5 bases, with 12 bases between the two germline ends. The CDR3 sequence: CAWTPRVDEQYF. The CDR3 nucleotides are TGTGCCTGGACCCCCCGGGTGGACGAGCAGTACTTC.

The V and J genes are TRBV6-5 and TRBJ1-6; 8 nucleotides line up with TRBD1. The germline CDR1 and CDR2 sequences are MNHEY and SVGAGI. J gave up 8 bases and V 0 bases, and 6 bases lay outside the gene matches. The CDR3 covers 16 residues. As DNA, the CDR3 is TGTGCCAGCAGTTACTCGTCCGGGACAGGAGATTCACCCCTCCACTTT. Protein product: CASSYSSGTGDSPLHF.

The genes are TRBV11-3 and TRBJ2-7; D not certain. Looked up from germline, CDR1 is SGHNT and CDR2 is YENEEA. CDR3 length equals 11 residues. The germline V and J ends were trimmed by 3 bases and 7 bases, with 7 bases remaining between them. CDR3 nucleotide sequence: TGTGCCAGCAGCTTCACCGGGGAGCAGTACTTC. Residues: CASSFTGEQYF.

With regard to this clone: One end of the junction varies from germline; a read error may be responsible. V and J are TRBV19 and TRBJ2-7, with 8 bases identical to TRBD2. The CDR3 totals 16 residues. The germline V gene encodes CDR1 LNHDA and CDR2 SQIVND (reference sequence). The CDR3 bases are TGTGCCAGTAGTTTAGATTCGGAGCGGGAGTACAACGAGCAGTACTTC. Its translation: CASSLDSEREYNEQYF.

The gene calls are TRBV30 and TRBJ1-2, with D tentatively TRBD1 (6 bases). The CDR3 runs to 13 residues. The V end was cut by 7 bases, the J end by 4 bases, with 16 bases between. Germline values: CDR1 GTSNPN, CDR2 SVGIG (reference sequence). Written as DNA, the CDR3 is TGTGCCTATGCATTGGGGGCAAGCTATGGCTACACCTTC. Its protein product is CAYALGASYGYTF.

This clone occurred once. The rearrangement uses TRBV4-1 and TRBJ2-1; TRBD2 matches at 13 bases. The germline gives CDR1 MGHRA, CDR2 YSYEKL. This CDR3 contains 18 residues. The V gene end was trimmed by 4 bases and the J gene end by 8 bases; junction bases not matched to a gene: 14. Written as DNA, the CDR3 is TGCGCCAGCAGCCTTAGGACTAGCGGGAGTCATGAAGGCGATGAGCAGTTCTTC. It encodes CASSLRTSGSHEGDEQFF.

The CDR3 DNA is TGTGCCAGCAGCTTAGGCCTAACAACTAGCTGGTATGAGCAGTTCTTC. Translated, it gives CASSLGLTTSWYEQFF. This chain joins TRBV13 and TRBJ2-1; tentatively, D is TRBD2 (6 bases). Germline V CDR1 and CDR2: PRHDT, FYEKMQ (reference sequence). This CDR3 region has 16 residues. The V and J ends lost 0 bases and 8 bases respectively, with 17 bases between them.

This chain uses TRBV10-3 with TRBJ2-5; D perhaps matches TRBD1 (5 bases). V lost 3 bases, J lost 8 bases, and 22 bases lay in between. The CDR3 covers 16 residues. The germline gives CDR1 ENHRY, CDR2 SYGVKD. CDR3 amino acids: CAISEQPLSDSETQYF. CDR3 coding DNA: TGTGCCATCAGTGAACAACCCCTCTCCGACAGTGAAACCCAGTACTTC.

This clone was observed a handful of times. This chain connects TRBV24-1 to TRBJ1-2; TRBD1 matches 7 bases. V shed 5 bases, J shed 2 bases, and the junction held 7 bases outside the gene matches. Germline values: CDR1 KGHDR, CDR2 SFDVKD. The CDR3 has 15 amino acids. Written as DNA, the CDR3 is TGTGCCACCAGTGGAGGACAGGAGAGCAACTATGGCTACACCTTC. Translation: CATSGGQESNYGYTF.

The rearrangement links TRBV6-4 to TRBJ1-2; D possibly corresponds to TRBD1 (6 bases). CDR1 is MRHNA and CDR2 is SNTAGT in the germline V gene. Trimming left V 5 bases short and J 8 bases short, with 18 bases between. The CDR3 runs to 14 residues. The CDR3 bases are TGTGCCAGCAGTACCACTCCGACAGGCTCGGGCTACACCTTC. It is translated as CASSTTPTGSGYTF.

V is TRBV30 and J is TRBJ2-3, with D possibly matching TRBD1 (5 bases). V was pared by 3 bases and J by 6 bases, with 19 bases between. CDR3 length equals 15 residues. The germline CDR1 and CDR2 sequences are GTSNPN and SVGIG (reference sequence). CDR3 in amino acids: CAWSPGAALADTQYF. DNA for the CDR3: TGTGCCTGGAGCCCTGGGGCGGCCCTCGCGGATACGCAGTATTTT.

V usage is TRBV7-6 and J usage is TRBJ2-7, with D possibly TRBD1 on 5 matching bases. Germline CDR1 SGHVS, CDR2 FNYEAQ. V lost 1 base and J 7 bases, leaving 11 bases between the germline ends. This CDR3 is 13 amino acids long. CDR3 region: CASSLGQTLEQYF. CDR3 DNA: TGTGCCAGCAGCTTAGGACAGACCCTGGAGCAGTACTTC.

The chain combines TRBV29-1 with TRBJ1-1, with a tentative D call TRBD1 (6 bases). Germline V lookup: CDR1 SQVTM, CDR2 ANQGSEA. The V end lost 5 bases, the J end lost 1 base, and 14 bases lay between the germline ends. The CDR3 is 14 residues long. CDR3 region: CSVRFDRRNTEAFF. In DNA, the CDR3 is TGCAGCGTTCGATTCGACAGGAGGAACACTGAAGCTTTCTTT.

This clone was detected only once. V is TRBV19 and J is TRBJ1-1; the match to TRBD1 covers 7 bases. Germline V gene data show CDR1 as LNHDA and CDR2 as SQIVND (reference sequence). The CDR3 spans 14 residues. The V and J ends lost 10 bases and 0 bases, in that order; junction bases with no gene match: 8. CDR3 in amino acids: CATCRDSMNTEAFF. The CDR3 DNA reads as TGTGCCACCTGCCGGGACAGCATGAACACTGAAGCTTTCTTT.

This chain connects TRBV28 to TRBJ1-2; D unclear. The germline gives CDR1 MDHEN, CDR2 SYDVKM. This CDR3 has 16 amino acids. Trimming removed 0 bases from V and 5 bases from J, with 16 bases in between. CDR3 sequence reads: CASSLWSVELSYGYTF. CDR3 coding DNA: TGTGCCAGCAGTTTATGGTCGGTAGAACTATCTTATGGCTACACCTTC.

V and J are TRBV5-6 and TRBJ1-4; 9 positions match TRBD1. Per the germline V gene, CDR1 is SGHDT and CDR2 is YYEEEE. V lost 4 bases to trimming and J lost 8 bases; unmatched junction nucleotides: 6. There are 14 residues in the CDR3. The CDR3: CASSQDRGTEKLFF. In DNA form, the CDR3 reads TGTGCCAGCAGCCAGGACAGGGGCACCGAAAAACTGTTTTTT.

The V gene is TRBV9, the J gene TRBJ2-3, with D possibly matching TRBD2 (6 bases). Germline V gene lookup returns CDR1 SGDLS and CDR2 YYNGEE. Trimming left V 3 bases short and J 2 bases short, with 10 bases between. This CDR3 spans 14 amino acids. The CDR3 is CASSGGTDTDTQYF. In DNA, the CDR3 is TGTGCCAGCAGCGGCGGGACGGACACAGATACGCAGTATTTT. Based on the CDR3 plus reference TRBV9 and TRBJ2-3, the full variable domain is DSGVTQTPKHLITATGQRVTLRCSPRSGDLSVYWYQQSLDQGLQFLIQYYNGEERAKGNILERFSAQQFPDLHSELNLSSLELGDSALYFCASSGGTDTDTQYFGPGTRLTVL.

CDR3 protein: CASDLDSGIDSPLHF. CDR3 DNA sequence: TGTGCCAGCGATCTCGATTCGGGTATAGATTCACCCCTCCACTTT. This rearrangement joins TRBV2 to TRBJ1-6; D is unclear. Germline CDR1 and CDR2: SNHLY and FYNNEI. This CDR3 is 15 amino acids long. V lost 8 bases to trimming and J lost 8 bases, with 19 bases between them.

This clone was seen more than once but under ten times. The chain is built from TRBV6-1 and TRBJ1-3; D is unresolved. The length of the CDR3 is 13 residues. CDR1 and CDR2 (germline): MNHNS, SASEGT. Deletions cut 1 base from V and 2 bases from J, with 3 bases between. Written as DNA, the CDR3 is TGTGCCAGCAGTGAAGGTACTGGAAACACCATATATTTT. This gives the protein CASSEGTGNTIYF.

In its sample, this clone was seen a few times. The chain uses TRBV24-1 and TRBJ1-2, with D possibly being TRBD1 (5 bases). CDR3 length equals 14 residues. V dropped 4 bases and J dropped 5 bases, with 13 bases sitting between them. Per germline, CDR1 KGHDR and CDR2 SFDVKD. Here the CDR3 reads CATSEGHTGYGYTF. CDR3 in DNA: TGTGCCACCAGTGAAGGACACACCGGGTATGGCTACACCTTC.